The text below deals with one T cell receptor (beta chain). Its antigen is still unknown. The V end was cut by 7 bases, the J end by 0 bases, with 9 bases between. CDR3 length equals 14 residues. This specimen belongs to a study of blood T cells in healthy people across ages. Alongside a J-beta primer mix, a sample-barcoded 5' primer served in a second PCR lasting about 7 to 12 cycles. TCRdb called the 5' RACE reads again in MiXCR, with one record for every CDR3 protein. This sample has roughly 800,000 distinct CDR3 sequences, with 20% to 25% found just once. Study-level findings and limits: Age brought a roughly linear fall in TCR beta diversity measured per million T cells.

These data were likewise used in another study, on T cells of mothers and their children. That source notes: Three healthy Caucasian mothers and their six children were the donors. The shaping of TCR recombination output by thymic selection is similar in related and unrelated pairs.

This clonotype originated in a boy between 5 and 17 years old in good health. The rearrangement joins TRBV12-3 or TRBV12-4 to TRBJ2-2; no reliable D call. The sample was blood. CDR3 in DNA: TGTGCCAGCAAGGGCATACCGAACACCGGGGAGCTGTTTTTT. It yields the protein CASKGIPNTGELFF.